The rows below give T cell receptor beta chains drawn from one sample of a study of EBV T-cell therapy then PD-1 blockade in nasopharyngeal carcinoma. These receptors lack a known antigen. Only in-frame clones appear in the TCRdb table, and some are missing; sequencing was by immunoSEQ multiplex PCR. The sample yields approximately 22,000 clones, around 84% seen once. The source material was CD8+ T cells from blood, sampled at approximately day 250 from a patient whose treatment included autologous EBV-specific T cells and nivolumab. These receptors were taken from a man aged 40-55 years with nasopharyngeal carcinoma. Each CDR3 is given with its conserved first and last residue. Each record gives: clone size, V gene, D gene, J gene, CDR3 DNA, CDR3 protein. A D gene is named only where the DNA matches it firmly. Some rows have no size entry. The others give once, few or many, or a class for an expanded clone.

>-|TRBV7-9|-|TRBJ2-2
TGTGCCAGCAGCTTATTGGGGCCCGGGGAGCTGTTTTTT
CASSLLGPGELFF
>-|TRBV4-2|TRBD1|TRBJ2-7
TGTGCCAGCAGCCCCGGGACAGGCGCCTACGAGCAGTACTTC
CASSPGTGAYEQYF
>-|TRBV7-9|TRBD1|TRBJ1-1
TGTGCCAGCAGTCCAACAGGGGGCGACGCTGAAGCTTTCTTT
CASSPTGGDAEAFF
>-|TRBV4-3|-|TRBJ2-7
TGCGCCAGCAGCCTTATCGGGGTTACCATGGCCGAGCAGTACTTC
CASSLIGVTMAEQYF
>-|TRBV7-9|TRBD1|TRBJ2-6
TGTGCCAGCACCCTGGACAGGGGGCCGCTCGTCCTGACTTTC
CASTLDRGPLVLTF
>-|TRBV6-2/TRBV6-3|TRBD2|TRBJ2-6
TGTGCCAGCAGTTACTCGGGGGGGTCTGGGGCCAACGTCCTGACTTTC
CASSYSGGSGANVLTF
>-|TRBV3-1/TRBV3-2|TRBD1|TRBJ2-3
TGTGCCAGCAGCCAGCCAAGGACAGGGGGGTACACAGATACGCAGTATTTT
CASSQPRTGGYTDTQYF
>-|TRBV6-4|-|TRBJ2-3
TGTGCCAGCAGTGAGTCCGGGAGTATGGATACGCAGTATTTT
CASSESGSMDTQYF
>-|TRBV6-2/TRBV6-3|TRBD1|TRBJ2-7
TGTGCCAGCAGTTACGGGACAGAGAGCTACGAGCAGTACTTC
CASSYGTESYEQYF
>-|TRBV5-1|-|TRBJ1-3
TGCGCCAGCAGCGAGGACGGCTCTGGAAACACCATATATTTT
CASSEDGSGNTIYF
>-|TRBV9|-|TRBJ1-5
TGTGCCAGCAGCGTAGGGCAGGGTGGGCAGCCCCAGCATTTT
CASSVGQGGQPQHF
>-|TRBV30|-|TRBJ1-1
TGTGCCTGGAGAAACCCCACCCGGGTGGACACTGAAGCTTTCTTT
CAWRNPTRVDTEAFF
>-|TRBV28|TRBD1|TRBJ1-2
TGTGCCAGCAGCTCGACAGGGGAAGTTAACTATGGCTACACCTTC
CASSSTGEVNYGYTF
>-|TRBV30|-|TRBJ1-1
TGTGCCTGGAGGAGAGGGGGCACTGAAGCTTTCTTT
CAWRRGGTEAFF
>-|TRBV18|TRBD1|TRBJ2-7
TGTGCCAGCTCTTGGGGACAGGGGGACTACGAGCAGTACTTC
CASSWGQGDYEQYF
>-|TRBV27|-|TRBJ2-7
TGTGCCAGCAGTTTAAGCAGGGATGGGGAGCAGTACTTC
CASSLSRDGEQYF
>-|TRBV3-1/TRBV3-2|-|TRBJ2-1
TGTGCCAGCAGCCAAGACCCCAGCTCCTACAATGAGCAGTTCTTC
CASSQDPSSYNEQFF
>-|TRBV5-1|TRBD2|TRBJ2-1
TGCGCCAGCAGCTTAACGGGGGGACTCTACAATGAGCAGTTCTTC
CASSLTGGLYNEQFF
>-|TRBV7-6|-|TRBJ1-4
TGTGCCAGCAGCCGCGAGGTGGGAGCCGAAAAACTGTTTTTT
CASSREVGAEKLFF
>-|TRBV12-3/TRBV12-4|-|TRBJ2-7
TGTGCCAGCAGCCCGGCGGGCCCCTACGAGCAGTACTTC
CASSPAGPYEQYF
>-|TRBV6-5|-|TRBJ2-7
TGTGCCAGCAGTTACTCGGAGGCGAGCTACGAGCAGTACTTC
CASSYSEASYEQYF
>-|TRBV4-3|-|TRBJ2-1
TGCGCCAGCAGCCAAGAATGGGCAGGGGCCTACAATGAGCAGTTCTTC
CASSQEWAGAYNEQFF
>-|TRBV9|-|TRBJ2-5
TGTGCCAGCAGCCCTCCGGGGGGCGGGTACCAAGAGACCCAGTACTTC
CASSPPGGGYQETQYF
>-|TRBV4-1|TRBD1|TRBJ2-5
TGCGCCAGCAGCCTTGCAGGGGGCAGGCAAGAGACCCAGTACTTC
CASSLAGGRQETQYF
>-|TRBV2|-|TRBJ1-2
TGTGCCAGCAGTGAATTCCAGGAGGGTGTATTAAGCTACACCTTC
CASSEFQEGVLSYTF
>-|TRBV19|-|TRBJ2-2
TGTGCCAGTAGTATAGAGGCGGGGATCACCGGGGAGCTGTTTTTT
CASSIEAGITGELFF
>-|TRBV15|TRBD1|TRBJ1-1
TGTGCCACCAGCAGACTGATAGGCGGGACAGATGAAGCTTTCTTT
CATSRLIGGTDEAFF
>-|TRBV13|TRBD1|TRBJ2-7
TGTGCCAGCAGCAACATAACCGGGACAGGATACTCCTACGAGCAGTACTTC
CASSNITGTGYSYEQYF
>-|TRBV15|TRBD1|TRBJ2-7
TGTGCCACCAGCGACAGGGGAACCTCCTACGAGCAGTACTTC
CATSDRGTSYEQYF
>once|TRBV6-4|TRBD1|TRBJ2-1
TGTGCCAGCAGTGACGGGACAGGGGGCAATGAGCAGTTCTTC
CASSDGTGGNEQFF
>-|TRBV4-1|TRBD2|TRBJ2-1
TGCGCCAGCAGCCAAGAGAGCAATCGACTAGCTGGGCAGTTCTTC
CASSQESNRLAGQFF
>-|TRBV24-1|-|TRBJ2-2
TGTGCCACCAGTGACGGCAACTACGCGACCGGGGAGCTGTTTTTT
CATSDGNYATGELFF
>-|TRBV7-3|-|TRBJ2-1
TGTGCCAGCAGCCCAGCAAGTCGGCAGTTCTTC
CASSPASRQFF
>-|TRBV7-3|TRBD2|TRBJ2-3
TGTGCCAGCAGCCCTAGCGGGGGGGGCGCAGATACGCAGTATTTT
CASSPSGGGADTQYF
>-|TRBV10-3|-|TRBJ1-1
TGTGCCATCAGTGTGCAGCCGATGAACACTGAAGCTTTCTTT
CAISVQPMNTEAFF
>-|TRBV9|TRBD1|TRBJ2-5
TGTGCCAGCAGCCTCCGACAGGGGAAAGAGACCCAGTACTTC
CASSLRQGKETQYF
>few|TRBV2|-|TRBJ2-3
TGTGCCAGCAGTGACAGGGCAGGCACAGATACGCAGTATTTT
CASSDRAGTDTQYF
>-|TRBV3-1/TRBV3-2|-|TRBJ1-6
TGTGCCAGCAGCCAAGAGTCCCCCCGGAGTGATAATTCACCCCTCCACTTT
CASSQESPRSDNSPLHF
>-|TRBV4-1|-|TRBJ2-7
TGCGCCAGCAGCCAAGCAGGGGCCAGCTCCTACGAGCAGTACTTC
CASSQAGASSYEQYF
>-|TRBV5-6|-|TRBJ2-7
TGTGCCAGCAGCTTGGGACAGCGCCTCTCCTACGAGCAGTACTTC
CASSLGQRLSYEQYF
>-|TRBV3-1/TRBV3-2|-|TRBJ1-1
TGTGCCAGCAGCCAAGATCTCAAGGAGACAGCCCCTATGAACACTGAAGCTTTCTTT
CASSQDLKETAPMNTEAFF
>-|TRBV6-2/TRBV6-3|-|TRBJ1-5
TGTGCCAGCAGTTGGCAGGACAATCAGCCCCAGCATTTT
CASSWQDNQPQHF
>-|TRBV11-2|-|TRBJ1-1
TGTGCCAGCAGCCCCCGAAGGGGGATGAACACTGAAGCTTTCTTT
CASSPRRGMNTEAFF
>-|TRBV4-3|TRBD1|TRBJ1-4
TGCGCCAGCAGCCAAGTGTGGACAGGCGGCGCTGAAAAACTGTTTTTT
CASSQVWTGGAEKLFF
>-|TRBV5-1|TRBD1|TRBJ1-2
TGCGCCAGCAGCCCGGACAGGCCCTCGAGGGGCTACACCTTC
CASSPDRPSRGYTF
>-|TRBV6-2/TRBV6-3|-|TRBJ2-5
TGTGCCAGCAGTTACGACGTAGAAAGAACAGGACGGGAGACCCAGTACTTC
CASSYDVERTGRETQYF
>-|TRBV19|-|TRBJ1-1
TGTGCCAGTAGTATAGGGGTGAACACTGAAGCTTTCTTT
CASSIGVNTEAFF
>-|TRBV6-5|-|TRBJ1-5
TGTGCCAGCAGCCTCCTTGGACAGAGCAATCAGCCCCAGCATTTT
CASSLLGQSNQPQHF
>-|TRBV19|TRBD2|TRBJ2-5
TGTGCCAGTAAATCCCTAGCGGGGGATTGGGAGACCCAGTACTTC
CASKSLAGDWETQYF
>-|TRBV5-4|-|TRBJ2-2
TGTGCCAGCAGCTTGAACACCGGGGAGCTGTTTTTT
CASSLNTGELFF
>few|TRBV19|-|TRBJ2-1
TGTGCCAGTAGCCTCCTGCGGGTTGATGAGCAGTTCTTC
CASSLLRVDEQFF
>-|TRBV6-2/TRBV6-3|-|TRBJ2-1
TGTGCCAGCAGTTACCCACTAGCCAAGGGCCTCAATGAGCAGTTCTTC
CASSYPLAKGLNEQFF
>few|TRBV14|TRBD2|TRBJ2-7
TGTGCCAGCAGCTCCACCTCCCAGTTGGTAGCGGGGGGCTACGAGCAGTACTTC
CASSSTSQLVAGGYEQYF
>-|TRBV7-9|-|TRBJ1-4
TGTGCCAGCAGCCTACGACAGGCCCCAACTAATGAAAAACTGTTTTTT
CASSLRQAPTNEKLFF
>-|TRBV11-2|-|TRBJ2-3
TGTGCCAGCAGCAGCACCGGGACTAGCACAGATACGCAGTATTTT
CASSSTGTSTDTQYF